One sample yielded the 11 T cell receptor beta chains listed below, sequenced in a study of T-cell reconstitution after alpha-beta-depleted transplantation in children. Construction of the TCRbeta library involved unique molecular identifiers. One entry per CDR3 protein results from TCRdb running MiXCR on the PCR reads. This table has a few hundred thousand distinct CDR3 sequences, approximately 16% appearing once. This specimen consisted of PBMCs from the stem cell graft donor, obtained from the stem cell graft. These receptors originate from a human donor who donated a stem cell graft to a child with acute lymphoblastic leukemia.

This clonotype showed up just a few times. This CDR3 reads CASQGLAGEAGTDTQYF. The CDR3 DNA reads as TGTGCCAGCCAGGGACTAGCGGGAGAGGCCGGCACAGATACGCAGTATTTT. This chain uses TRBV3-1 with TRBJ2-3, with TRBD2 matching 14 bases. CDR3 length: 17 residues. With 8 bases clipped from V and 1 base from J, the junction kept 8 bases outside the gene matches. Germline V lookup: CDR1 LGHDT, CDR2 YNNKEL (reference sequence).

In its sample, this clonotype was seen a few times. V usage is TRBV4-1 and J usage is TRBJ1-3; 12 bases line up with TRBD1. The CDR3 runs to 21 residues. Germline V gene sequence: CDR1 MGHRA, CDR2 YSYEKL. V shed 3 bases, J shed 4 bases, and the junction held 19 bases outside the gene matches. The CDR3 protein is CASSHLFNRDRGRSGGNTIYF. The CDR3 DNA follows: TGCGCCAGCAGCCATCTCTTTAACCGGGACAGGGGGCGGTCGGGGGGAAACACCATATATTTT.

The chain carries TRBV29-1 and TRBJ2-4, with D possibly being TRBD1 (6 bases). V was trimmed by 7 bases and J by 4 bases, leaving 11 bases between them. Germline values: CDR1 SQVTM, CDR2 ANQGSEA. The CDR3 runs 12 residues. The CDR3 protein is CSALGQKNIQYF. CDR3 in DNA: TGCAGCGCCCTAGGACAGAAAAACATTCAGTACTTC. Combining the CDR3 with reference TRBV29-1 and TRBJ2-4 gives the whole variable domain SAVISQKPSRDICQRGTSLTIQCQVDSQVTMMFWYRQQPGQSLTLIATANQGSEATYESGFVIDKFPISRPNLTFSTLTVSNMSPEDSSIYLCSALGQKNIQYFGAGTRLSVL.

About this clonotype: The germline gene is not matched at one end of the junction; a read error may be the cause. The V and J genes are TRBV5-1 and TRBJ1-6; TRBD1 matches at 9 bases. CDR1 and CDR2 (germline): SGHRS, YFSETQ. This CDR3 spans 14 amino acids. This chain's CDR3 is CASGQGLENSTLHF. CDR3 coding DNA: TGCGCCAGCGGACAGGGGTTGGAGAATTCAACCCTCCACTTT. The variable domain in full, completed from reference TRBV5-1 and TRBJ1-6, reads KAGVTQTPRYLIKTRGQQVTLSCSPISGHRSVSWYQQTPGQGLQFLFEYFSETQRNKGNFPGRFSGRQFSNSRSEMNVSTLELGDSALYLCASGQGLENSTLHFGNGTRLTVT.

The J gene is TRBJ2-3, the V gene TRBV12-3 or TRBV12-4; D gene ambiguous. Trimming removed 6 bases from V and 2 bases from J, with 9 bases in between. The CDR3 spans 13 residues. This CDR3 is CASSQAVTDTQYF. The CDR3 nucleotides read TGTGCCAGCAGCCAGGCCGTCACAGATACGCAGTATTTT.

This CDR3 is CASSRVTGDTGELFF. The CDR3 DNA follows: TGCGCCAGCAGCCGCGTGACAGGGGACACCGGGGAGCTGTTTTTT. The V call is TRBV5-1, the J call TRBJ2-2, with TRBD1 identical over 8 bases. This CDR3 comprises 15 residues. Germline CDR1 reads SGHRS; CDR2 reads YFSETQ. The J segment lost 3 bases and the V segment lost 4 bases, leaving 5 bases of the junction unmatched. The full variable domain, completed using reference TRBV5-1 and TRBJ2-2, is KAGVTQTPRYLIKTRGQQVTLSCSPISGHRSVSWYQQTPGQGLQFLFEYFSETQRNKGNFPGRFSGRQFSNSRSEMNVSTLELGDSALYLCASSRVTGDTGELFFGEGSRLTVL.

The chain joins TRBV9 to TRBJ1-4; the D gene is possibly TRBD1 (6 bases). CDR1 SGDLS and CDR2 YYNGEE come from the germline V gene. V was trimmed by 3 bases and J by 3 bases, leaving 9 bases between them. This CDR3 spans 14 amino acids. This CDR3 is CASSADSSNEKLFF. CDR3 DNA: TGTGCCAGCAGCGCGGACAGCTCTAATGAAAAACTGTTTTTT.

This clonotype was seen repeatedly, ten times or more. The chain has TRBV18 and TRBJ1-1; no firm D call. Germline V CDR1 and CDR2: KGHSH, LQKENI. This CDR3 has 15 residues. Trimming left V 4 bases short and J 6 bases short, with 18 bases between. The CDR3 here is CASSRPTRQNAEAFF. CDR3 nucleotides: TGTGCCAGCTCACGCCCTACCAGGCAAAACGCTGAAGCTTTCTTT.

The gene calls are TRBV2 and TRBJ2-1; TRBD2 matches 9 bases. In germline, CDR1 is SNHLY, CDR2 FYNNEI. There are 17 residues in the CDR3. The V segment lost 6 bases and the J segment 1 base; nucleotides outside the gene matches: 10. The CDR3 spells CASSFGGRGSSYNEQFF. Written as DNA, the CDR3 is TGTGCCAGCAGCTTCGGCGGGAGGGGCTCATCCTACAATGAGCAGTTCTTC.

V and J are TRBV4-2 and TRBJ2-7; 7 nucleotides align to TRBD2. CDR1 and CDR2 (germline): LGHNA, YNFKEQ. V was clipped by 4 bases and J by 7 bases; unmatched bases: 10. This CDR3 spans 14 amino acids. The CDR3 region has the DNA TGTGCCAGCAGCCCTCTTGGCAGCGGGGTTGAGCAGTACTTC. Protein product: CASSPLGSGVEQYF.

There are a few counts of this clonotype. The chain has TRBV13 and TRBJ2-7, with TRBD1 identical over 7 bases. The V segment lost 4 bases and the J segment 7 bases; nucleotides outside the gene matches: 7. This CDR3 is built from 13 residues. The germline CDR1 and CDR2 sequences are PRHDT and FYEKMQ (reference sequence). The CDR3 nucleotides read TGTGCCAGCAGCTCAGGGACAGTGGGGGAGCAGTACTTC. This gives the protein CASSSGTVGEQYF.